This TCR beta chain came from a study of post-analysis software for immune sequencing data. Study-wide results and limits: Controls showed lower frequencies than patients for roughly five TRBV segments, and TRBV5-6, TRBV5-1 and TRBV20-1 were among these.

As to this clonotype: Its antigen is undetermined.

Germline lookup yields CDR1 SGDLS and CDR2 YYNGEE. The CDR3 length is 15 residues. Unmatched junction bases numbered 6, after V lost 3 bases and J lost 2 bases. Libraries were made from TCR beta cDNA, and they carried unique molecular identifiers. TCRdb fed the PCR reads into MiXCR, producing one record per CDR3 protein. The repertoire holds roughly 800,000 distinct CDR3 sequences, with about 27% as singletons. The clonotype was recovered from a girl aged 5-17 years with multiple sclerosis. Sequencing was carried out using blood. This chain links TRBV9 with TRBJ2-3; 7 nucleotides agree with TRBD1. This CDR3 reads CASSEQGKITDTQYF. CDR3 in DNA: TGTGCCAGCAGCGAACAGGGGAAGATCACAGATACGCAGTATTTT.